This T cell receptor beta chain derives from a study of CD8 T cells in Susac syndrome. There are 15 residues in the CDR3. Germline values: CDR1 SGDLS, CDR2 YYNGEE. Deletions cut 2 bases from V and 0 bases from J, with 9 bases between. Reverse transcription of about 0.5 to 1 ug RNA was performed with random hexamers. Coverage of TCR beta CDR3 amplification by immunoSEQ multiplex PCR extended to 54 Vbeta and 13 Jbeta. TCRdb re-analysed the immunoSEQ multiplex PCR reads in MiXCR, keeping a single row per CDR3 protein. The sample records 170,000 or so distinct CDR3 sequences, around 94% being singletons. Bulk CD8+ and CD4+ cells came from magnetic negative isolation; CD8+ TEMRA by FACS.

Material for sequencing was CD4+ T cells from PBMCs. This sequence was found in a human donor with Susac syndrome. The V and J genes are TRBV9 and TRBJ2-1; possibly TRBD2 for D (6 bases). The CDR3 nucleotides are TGTGCCAGCAGCGTGCAGGGAGGCTCCTACAATGAGCAGTTCTTC. Translation: CASSVQGGSYNEQFF.